This entry lists 13 T cell receptor beta chains sequenced from one sample in a study of regulatory and conventional T cells in breast cancer. One entry per CDR3 protein results from TCRdb running MiXCR on the PCR reads. In the table there are fewer than 20,000 distinct CDR3 sequences, about 32% of which are singletons. Sequencing was done on a sample of conventional T cells from blood. All receptors come from a female donor in good health.

Concerning this clonotype: At one of its ends the junction is not consistent with the germline gene, which may arise from a read error. The chain links TRBV29-1 to TRBJ1-1, with a weak D call TRBD1 (6 bases). The CDR3 sequence is 11 residues long. CDR1 SQVTM and CDR2 ANQGSEA come from the germline V gene. The CDR3 DNA follows: TGCAGCGGTGGACAGAACACTGAAGCTCTCTTT. This encodes CSGGQNTEALF.

The sample holds one count of this clonotype. The rearrangement joins TRBV5-1 to TRBJ2-1; TRBD2 matches 8 bases. CDR1 is SGHRS and CDR2 is YFSETQ in the germline V gene. CDR3 length: 16 residues. The V gene end was trimmed by 1 base and the J gene end by 6 bases; junction bases not matched to a gene: 9. Here the CDR3 DNA reads TGCGCCAGCAGCTTGTCGTCGGGAGGGGTTATCAATGAGCAGTTCTTC. It is translated as CASSLSSGGVINEQFF.

This clonotype was picked up many times. The genes are TRBV5-1 and TRBJ1-1, with 7 positions matching TRBD1. The CDR3 spans 13 residues. Germline CDR1 is SGHRS and CDR2 is YFSETQ. V shed 3 bases, J shed 8 bases, and the junction held 7 bases outside the gene matches. The CDR3 coding sequence is TGCGCCAGCAGCTACTCACAGGGGCAGGAAGCTTTCTTT. Protein: CASSYSQGQEAFF.

This clonotype was counted a few times. The rearrangement uses TRBV5-1 and TRBJ2-2; tentatively, D is TRBD1 or TRBD2 (5 bases each). Trimming pared 0 bases from V and 7 bases from J, leaving 13 bases between. This CDR3 contains 15 residues. Germline V gene sequence: CDR1 SGHRS, CDR2 YFSETQ. In DNA form, the CDR3 reads TGCGCCAGCAGCTTGGCCTCGGGGCCCGGCGGGGAGCTGTTTTTT. This gives the protein CASSLASGPGGELFF.

On this clonotype: Germline and junction disagree at one end, which may indicate a read error. For the CDR3, the DNA is TGTGCCAGCAGCTTAGGGCTAGCGGGGGCCCTAGCCAAAAACATTCAGCACTTC. Translation: CASSLGLAGALAKNIQHF. This chain links TRBV7-2 with TRBJ2-4, with TRBD2 matching 10 bases. Germline values: CDR1 SGHTA, CDR2 FQGNSA. CDR3 size: 18 residues.

V gene TRBV12-3 or TRBV12-4 combines with J gene TRBJ2-3; TRBD2 agrees at 15 bases. There are 19 residues in the CDR3. The trim removed 6 bases at V and 3 bases at J, leaving 13 bases unmatched. The CDR3 bases are TGTGCCAGCAGCAGCCGTCCCGGGACTAGCGGGAGGAGTACAGATACGCAGTATTTT. It yields the protein CASSSRPGTSGRSTDTQYF.

The CDR3 loop is CASSPRGGRYNEQFF. The DNA for the CDR3 is TGTGCCAGCAGCCCCCGGGGGGGGAGATACAATGAGCAGTTCTTC. This chain connects TRBV7-2 to TRBJ2-1; 8 bases agree with TRBD2. Germline CDR1 is SGHTA and CDR2 is FQGNSA. Trimming took 5 bases from V and 4 from J; bases not matched to a gene: 7. The CDR3 contains 15 residues.

The V and J genes are TRBV7-2 and TRBJ2-4, with no clear D. Trimming took 2 bases from V and 5 from J, leaving 4 bases between them. This CDR3 has 12 amino acids. Per germline, CDR1 SGHTA and CDR2 FQGNSA. CDR3 sequence (DNA): TGTGCCAGCAGCTTAATGGAAAACATTCAGTACTTC. The encoded protein is CASSLMENIQYF.

The chain is built from TRBV5-1 and TRBJ2-1, with TRBD2 matching over 8 bases. CDR1 is SGHRS, CDR2 YFSETQ, per germline. CDR3 length: 17 residues. The J segment lost 7 bases and the V segment lost 4 bases, leaving 16 bases of the junction unmatched. This chain's CDR3 is CASSPGLAPALGNEQFF. Written as DNA, the CDR3 is TGCGCCAGCAGCCCCGGACTAGCCCCAGCCCTTGGTAATGAGCAGTTCTTC.

CDR3 in amino acids: CASSFGTDQPQHF. The CDR3 DNA follows: TGCGCCAGCAGCTTTGGTACGGATCAGCCCCAGCATTTT. This chain uses TRBV5-1 with TRBJ1-5; D is unresolved. The CDR3 is 13 amino acids. V gave up 2 bases and J gave up 5 bases, with 8 bases separating them. Per germline, CDR1 SGHRS and CDR2 YFSETQ.

This clonotype has more than one count but fewer than ten. This sequence joins TRBV7-2 and TRBJ1-1, with a possible D match to TRBD1 (6 bases). V lost 6 bases and J lost 1, with 9 bases in between. The CDR3 is 13 amino acids. CDR1 is SGHTA and CDR2 is FQGNSA in the germline V gene. The CDR3 loop is CASSSGQNTEAFF. The CDR3 bases are TGTGCCAGCAGTTCGGGACAGAACACTGAAGCTTTCTTT.

This clonotype was picked up a small number of times. The chain recombines TRBV12-3 or TRBV12-4 with TRBJ1-5, with D possibly being TRBD1 (6 bases). The length of the CDR3 is 14 residues. Trimming took off 6 bases at V and 0 bases at J, with 9 bases between the two ends. CDR3 sequence reads: CASSQGYSNQPQHF. CDR3 coding DNA: TGTGCCAGCAGCCAGGGGTATAGCAATCAGCCCCAGCATTTT.

Notes on this clonotype: Germline is not matched at one junction end, which may reflect a read error. The chain is built from TRBV12-3 or TRBV12-4 and TRBJ1-2; possible D gene TRBD1, 6 bases. The CDR3 is 15 residues long. CDR3 amino acids: CACSLAGGGGYGYTF. CDR3 DNA: TGTGCCTGCAGTTTAGCTGGAGGAGGGGGATATGGCTACACCTTC.